What follows describes a single T cell receptor (beta chain). What it recognizes is unknown. The PCR contained 60 Vbeta and 13 Jbeta primers. Only in-frame clones appear in the TCRdb table, and some are missing; sequencing was by immunoSEQ multiplex PCR. The table shows 70,000 to 90,000 clones, with just over 70% occurring only once. The data were obtained in a study of cytomegalovirus exposure and HLA in healthy donors. Study background: In an early release, HLA-typed donors contributed some 80 million unique TCR sequences. Whole-study findings and limits: Rarity characterized most TCR sequences, yet some public TCRs appeared in many donors.

Regarding donors, all were healthy bone marrow donors. Between the trimmed V and J ends, which lost 2 bases and 4 bases, there was a span of 5 bases. CDR1 KGHSH and CDR2 LQKENI come from the germline V gene. There are 13 residues in the CDR3. This sequence originates from a man aged 60 to 69 in good health and CMV-seropositive. Input material: PBMCs. The V call is TRBV18, the J call TRBJ2-2; D unresolved. The CDR3, as DNA: TGTGCCAGCTCACCAGCGGCCACCGGGGAGCTGTTTTTT. The encoded protein is CASSPAATGELFF.